The clone carrying this TCR beta chain was seen ten or more times. Its antigen is as yet unknown. The data originate from a study of T cells in Graves' hyperthyroidism and ophthalmopathy. Whole-study results and caveats: Using 13 V-J features, a model discriminated ophthalmopathy from stable hyperthyroidism.

Amplification of TCR beta CDR3 regions was performed using RNA transcripts as template. First-round RT-PCR targeting the TCR CDR3 was performed with the HTBI primer set. MiXCR, run by TCRdb on the multiplex PCR reads, gives a single entry per CDR3 protein. The data contain more than 300,000 distinct CDR3 sequences, around 13% of them singletons. The CDR3 contains 12 residues. Germline values: CDR1 SGHAT, CDR2 FQNNGV. Deletions cut 1 base from V and 8 bases from J, with 6 bases between. With a duration under 2 months, the hyperthyroidism was newly diagnosed in patients aged 18 to 65. Thyroid ultrasound and orbital computed tomography, with clinical symptoms and serum thyroxine and TRAb, informed diagnoses. PBMCs were sourced from more than 9 ml fresh peripheral blood.

This clonotype was sampled from a woman in her 30s with Graves' hyperthyroidism. The chain is built from TRBV11-2 and TRBJ2-1; the D is unclear. Sequenced input: blood. CDR3 region: CASSLGIDEQFF. The CDR3 coding sequence is TGTGCCAGCAGCTTAGGGATCGATGAGCAGTTCTTC.